Following are 30 T cell receptor beta chains from one sample sequenced in a study of T cells in Graves' hyperthyroidism and ophthalmopathy. What was amplified from RNA transcripts were TCR beta CDR3 regions. Primed by the HTBI set, a first-round RT-PCR was run on the TCR CDR3. TCRdb fed the multiplex PCR reads into MiXCR, producing one record per CDR3 protein. There are about 360,000 distinct CDR3 sequences in the sample; less than 15% occur only once, and 9.2% lies in the top ten. Sequenced material: blood. The receptors stem from a woman between 18 and 30 years old with Graves' hyperthyroidism.

This clonotype was counted at least ten times. The V call is TRBV27, the J call TRBJ2-2; 8 nucleotides agree with TRBD2. CDR1 is MNHEY, CDR2 SMNVEV, per germline (reference sequence). The V and J ends lost 5 bases and 1 base, in that order; junction bases with no gene match: 6. This CDR3 is 16 amino acids long. CDR3 sequence (DNA): TGTGCCAGCAGTCTAACTAGCGGCAGGAACACCGGGGAGCTGTTTTTT. It codes for CASSLTSGRNTGELFF.

At least ten counts were recorded for this clonotype. The chain combines TRBV7-9 with TRBJ1-2; D perhaps matches TRBD1 (5 bases). The CDR3 runs to 14 residues. V gave up 4 bases and J gave up 4 bases, with 13 bases separating them. Germline V gene sequence: CDR1 SEHNR, CDR2 FQNEAQ (reference sequence). CDR3 loop: CASSSRAEGYGYTF. CDR3 nucleotide sequence: TGTGCCAGCAGCTCCAGGGCGGAAGGCTATGGCTACACCTTC.

This clonotype was observed at least ten times. The chain has TRBV12-5 and TRBJ1-1; weak D call: TRBD1 (5 bases). Germline V gene data show CDR1 as LGHNT and CDR2 as FRNRAP. V was clipped by 4 bases and J by 1 base, with 13 bases between them. This CDR3 region has 15 residues. The CDR3 region has the DNA TGTGCTAGTGGTTGGTCCGACAGCGCGAACACTGAAGCTTTCTTT. Its protein is CASGWSDSANTEAFF.

This clonotype was seen at least ten times. J is TRBJ2-6 and V is TRBV6-2 or TRBV6-3; 8 bases fit TRBD1. Germline loops: CDR1 MNHEY, CDR2 SVGEGT. V shed 8 bases and J 2 bases; nucleotides not matched to a gene: 5. The CDR3 consists of 15 residues. The CDR3 DNA follows: TGTGCCAGCGTTTCAGGGGGCGCTGGGGCCAACGTCCTGACTTTC. It encodes CASVSGGAGANVLTF.

This clonotype was detected only a few times. The chain combines TRBV9 with TRBJ2-5; D might be TRBD1 or TRBD2, each matching 5 bases. The CDR3 length is 17 residues. Germline lookup yields CDR1 SGDLS and CDR2 YYNGEE. Trimming took off 3 bases at V and 4 bases at J, with 22 bases between the two ends. The CDR3 loop reads CASSAGTGAPWGETQYF. The CDR3 DNA reads as TGTGCCAGCAGCGCGGGGACCGGGGCCCCATGGGGAGAGACCCAGTACTTC.

This clonotype has ten or more counts. At one of its ends the junction is not consistent with the germline gene, which may arise from a read error. The chain combines TRBV7-7 with TRBJ2-3; TRBD2 matches 11 bases. The CDR3 spans 15 residues. Germline CDR1 SSHAT, CDR2 FNYEAQ (reference sequence). CDR3 DNA: TGTGCTAGCAGCGTGGGACTAGCGGACACAGATACGCAGTATTTT. This encodes CASSVGLADTDTQYF. Combining the CDR3 with reference TRBV7-7 and TRBJ2-3 gives the whole variable domain GAGVSQSPRYKVTKRGQDVTLRCDPISSHATLYWYQQALGQGPEFLTYFNYEAQPDKSGLPSDRFSAERPEGSISTLTIQRTEQRDSAMYRCASSVGLADTDTQYFGPGTRLTVL.

This clonotype was recorded many times. The chain combines TRBV10-3 with TRBJ2-4, with D possibly being TRBD1 or TRBD2 (6 bases each). The length of the CDR3 is 17 residues. Per germline, CDR1 ENHRY and CDR2 SYGVKD. V was cut by 0 bases and J by 5 bases, with 17 bases left in between. CDR3 protein: CAISESFEAGHQNIQYF. In DNA form, the CDR3 reads TGTGCCATCAGTGAGTCCTTCGAGGCGGGACACCAAAACATTCAGTACTTC.

This clonotype was picked up many times. The chain combines TRBV30 with TRBJ2-1; a weak D match, TRBD2 (6 bases). The CDR3 totals 14 residues. CDR1 and CDR2 from the germline V gene are GTSNPN and SVGIG (reference sequence). The ends were cut back, 5 bases at V and 0 bases at J, with 11 bases in the middle. The CDR3 loop reads CAWGGSGSYNEQFF. The CDR3 DNA follows: TGTGCCTGGGGGGGGTCAGGCTCCTACAATGAGCAGTTCTTC. Filled out from reference TRBV30 and TRBJ2-1, the complete variable domain reads SQTIHQWPATLVQPVGSPLSLECTVEGTSNPNLYWYRQAAGRGLQLLFYSVGIGQISSEVPQNLSASRPQDRQFILSSKKLLLSDSGFYLCAWGGSGSYNEQFFGPGTRLTVL.

Ten or more counts support this clonotype. This chain connects TRBV7-9 to TRBJ2-1; the D is unclear. With 1 base removed from V and 7 bases from J, the gap between germline ends came to 8 bases. This CDR3 has 13 amino acids. Germline assignment: CDR1 SEHNR and CDR2 FQNEAQ (reference sequence). This chain's CDR3 is CASSLGPPNEQFF. Written as DNA, the CDR3 is TGTGCCAGCAGCTTAGGCCCTCCTAATGAGCAGTTCTTC. Combining the CDR3 with reference TRBV7-9 and TRBJ2-1 gives the whole variable domain DTGVSQNPRHKITKRGQNVTFRCDPISEHNRLYWYRQTLGQGPEFLTYFQNEAQLEKSRLLSDRFSAERPKGSFSTLEIQRTEQGDSAMYLCASSLGPPNEQFFGPGTRLTVL.

The chain joins TRBV7-2 to TRBJ2-5; unclear D gene. This CDR3 has 15 amino acids. With 2 bases removed from V and 1 base from J, the gap between germline ends came to 11 bases. Germline CDR1 and CDR2: SGHTA and FQGNSA. CDR3 sequence reads: CASSLSAELQETQYF. The DNA for the CDR3 is TGTGCCAGCAGCTTAAGTGCGGAACTCCAAGAGACCCAGTACTTC.

This clonotype was observed many times. The chain couples TRBV20-1 to TRBJ2-5; possibly TRBD1 or TRBD2 for D (6 bases each). The CDR3 spans 13 residues. V lost 3 bases and J 1 base, leaving 9 bases between the germline ends. Looked up from germline, CDR1 is DFQATT and CDR2 is SNEGSKA (reference sequence). The CDR3 reads CSARGGPQETQYF. Here the CDR3 DNA reads TGCAGTGCTAGGGGGGGCCCCCAAGAGACCCAGTACTTC.

This clonotype appeared many times. The gene calls are TRBV28 and TRBJ1-2; D unresolved. The CDR3 contains 16 residues. CDR1 is MDHEN and CDR2 is SYDVKM in the germline V gene. Trimming removed 5 bases at V and 2 bases at J, with 18 bases between. CDR3 sequence reads: CASSRPGKEPNYGYTF. CDR3 nucleotide sequence: TGTGCCAGCAGTCGCCCGGGAAAGGAACCAAACTATGGCTACACCTTC.

This chain connects TRBV3-1 to TRBJ1-2, with D hard to call. This CDR3 is built from 14 residues. The V end was cut by 4 bases, the J end by 3 bases, with 12 bases between. In germline, CDR1 is LGHDT, CDR2 YNNKEL (reference sequence). CDR3 bases: TGTGCCAGCAGCCGCCAGGCTGCCGACTATGGCTACACCTTC. Its translation is CASSRQAADYGYTF.

At least ten counts were recorded for this clonotype. This rearrangement joins TRBV9 to TRBJ2-3, with D possibly matching TRBD2 (5 bases). This CDR3 spans 12 amino acids. Trimming pared 2 bases from V and 4 bases from J, leaving 5 bases between. Germline values: CDR1 SGDLS, CDR2 YYNGEE. As DNA, the CDR3 is TGTGCCAGCAGCGTGGGAGCAGATACGCAGTATTTT. Amino acid sequence: CASSVGADTQYF.

This chain links TRBV7-2 with TRBJ2-3, with D hard to call. V lost 3 bases to trimming and J lost 0 bases, with 7 bases between them. Germline V lookup: CDR1 SGHTA, CDR2 FQGNSA. The length of the CDR3 is 14 residues. As DNA, the CDR3 is TGTGCCAGCAGCTTTTACCAGAGCACAGATACGCAGTATTTT. Translating it yields CASSFYQSTDTQYF.

This clonotype was recorded a few times. One base away lies a much larger clone, so this may be a sequencing read error. This rearrangement joins TRBV11-3 to TRBJ2-1, with D tentatively TRBD1 (5 bases). This CDR3 has 13 residues. Germline lookup yields CDR1 SGHNT and CDR2 YENEEA. The CDR3 protein is CASSTRAQHERFF. The CDR3 DNA reads TGTGCCAGCAGCACCAGGGCGCAGCATGAGCGGTTCTTC.

Many counts were recorded for this clonotype. V gene TRBV20-1 combines with J gene TRBJ2-7; D is undetermined. Trimming left V 6 bases short and J 2 bases short, with 14 bases between. The CDR3 covers 13 residues. Germline CDR1 reads DFQATT; CDR2 reads SNEGSKA (reference sequence). DNA for the CDR3: TGCAGTGCCCTCCCCGCCACGGCCTACGAGCAGTACTTC. It codes for CSALPATAYEQYF.

This clonotype has a count of ten or more. The chain is built from TRBV10-2 and TRBJ2-1; 8 bases map to TRBD1. Germline V lookup: CDR1 WSHSY, CDR2 SAAADI. There are 16 residues in the CDR3. V lost 3 bases and J lost 0; bases outside the gene matches: 4. The CDR3 DNA sequence: TGCGCCAGCAGTGATAGGACAGGGACCTCCTACAATGAGCAGTTCTTC. This encodes CASSDRTGTSYNEQFF.

This clonotype was detected a few times. The chain links TRBV5-1 to TRBJ2-2, with TRBD1 matching 7 bases. The germline V gene encodes CDR1 SGHRS and CDR2 YFSETQ. The CDR3 is 14 residues long. Losses at the gene ends were 4 bases for V and 5 bases for J; bases not matched to a gene: 5. This CDR3 reads CASSMDRLTGELFF. CDR3 nucleotides: TGCGCCAGCAGCATGGACAGGTTGACCGGGGAGCTGTTTTTT. Together with reference TRBV5-1 and TRBJ2-2, the CDR3 gives the full variable domain: KAGVTQTPRYLIKTRGQQVTLSCSPISGHRSVSWYQQTPGQGLQFLFEYFSETQRNKGNFPGRFSGRQFSNSRSEMNVSTLELGDSALYLCASSMDRLTGELFFGEGSRLTVL.

This clonotype was found many times. The genes are TRBV20-1 and TRBJ1-1; 7 bases fit TRBD1. Trimming took 5 bases from V and 1 from J; bases not matched to a gene: 4. This CDR3 spans 13 amino acids. Per germline, CDR1 DFQATT and CDR2 SNEGSKA (reference sequence). The CDR3 reads CSAPDRENTEAFF. The CDR3 DNA reads as TGCAGTGCTCCAGACAGGGAGAACACTGAAGCTTTCTTT.

This clonotype has ten or more counts. This chain links TRBV7-8 with TRBJ2-1; 8 bases align to TRBD2. The V gene's germline CDR1 is SGHVS and CDR2 FQNEAQ. V shed 5 bases, J shed 6 bases, and the junction held 9 bases outside the gene matches. This CDR3 is built from 15 residues. CDR3 DNA: TGTGCCAGCAGCCACGGGAGGGCCCCCTCCAATGAGCAGTTCTTC. Amino acid sequence: CASSHGRAPSNEQFF.

V usage is TRBV7-4 and J usage is TRBJ2-3; 9 positions match TRBD2. Germline V lookup: CDR1 SGHVT, CDR2 SQSDAQ. V lost 1 base and J lost 2; bases outside the gene matches: 7. The length of the CDR3 is 17 residues. The CDR3 spells CASSLGLAGTYTDTQYF. The CDR3 DNA reads as TGTGCCAGCAGCTTAGGGCTAGCGGGGACCTACACAGATACGCAGTATTTT.

This clonotype occurred many times. The chain joins TRBV2 to TRBJ2-7; 10 positions agree with TRBD2. Germline V gene sequence: CDR1 SNHLY, CDR2 FYNNEI. The CDR3 consists of 15 residues. V was clipped by 2 bases and J by 9 bases; unmatched bases: 10. This CDR3 reads CASSELAGGSFGQYF. The DNA of the CDR3 is TGTGCCAGCAGTGAATTAGCGGGAGGCTCCTTCGGGCAGTACTTC.

The chain links TRBV19 to TRBJ2-2, with 7 bases aligning to TRBD1. Trimming cost V 4 bases and J 3 bases; bases outside gene matches: 8. Germline-derived CDR1 and CDR2 are LNHDA and SQIVND (reference sequence). The CDR3 has 16 residues. The DNA of the CDR3 is TGTGCCAGTAGTAAAAGACAGGGAAGTGACACCGGGGAGCTGTTTTTT. It yields the protein CASSKRQGSDTGELFF.

The rearrangement joins TRBV5-8 to TRBJ2-7; D tentatively fits TRBD1 or TRBD2 (6 bases each). The germline gives CDR1 SGHTS, CDR2 YDEGEE. Trimming removed 0 bases from V and 6 bases from J, with 22 bases in between. CDR3 length equals 17 residues. As DNA, the CDR3 is TGTGCCAGCAGCTTGGCCACAACGGGGGCTCTGAGTACCGAGCAGTACTTC. Residues: CASSLATTGALSTEQYF.

The chain is built from TRBV6-5 and TRBJ1-5; 7 nucleotides line up with TRBD1. The CDR3 contains 15 residues. Losses at the gene ends were 2 bases for V and 6 bases for J; bases not matched to a gene: 7. Looked up from germline, CDR1 is MNHEY and CDR2 is SVGAGI. The CDR3 sequence is CASSYRGGEGQPQHF. The CDR3 nucleotides read TGTGCCAGCAGTTACAGAGGGGGCGAAGGTCAGCCCCAGCATTTT.

In this sample, this clonotype turned up once. In this CDR3 the conserved last residue, phenylalanine or tryptophan, is missing, so a read error is likely. V gene TRBV3-1 combines with J gene TRBJ1-5; D not resolved. The CDR3 has 12 amino acids. The V gene's germline CDR1 is LGHDT and CDR2 YNNKEL (reference sequence). CDR3 DNA: TGTGCCAGCGGCCAAGGAAATCAGCCCCAGCATCTT. Amino acid sequence: CASGQGNQPQHL.

The chain uses TRBV28 and TRBJ1-2; 9 bases align to TRBD1. The CDR3 is 16 amino acids. Unmatched junction bases numbered 12, after V lost 4 bases and J lost 6 bases. Per germline, CDR1 MDHEN and CDR2 SYDVKM. The CDR3: CASSYQQGARVDGYTF. The CDR3 DNA is TGTGCCAGCAGTTACCAACAGGGGGCGCGAGTTGATGGCTACACCTTC.

With respect to this clonotype: A read error may be the cause here, since a much bigger clone is one base away. Without the conserved terminal phenylalanine or tryptophan, this CDR3 likely stems from a read error. This chain links TRBV28 with TRBJ1-2; the D is unclear. With 3 bases removed from V and 1 base from J, the gap between germline ends came to 3 bases. Germline V gene lookup returns CDR1 MDHEN and CDR2 SYDVKM. CDR3 length equals 12 residues. The CDR3 DNA is TGTGCCAGCAGTTTCAGTAACTATGGCTACACCCTC. The encoded protein is CASSFSNYGYTL.

This clonotype was counted many times. The CDR3 nucleotides are TGTGCCAGCAGCGTAGGAGGAGGGGGCTCCAACTATGGCTACACCTTC. It translates to CASSVGGGGSNYGYTF. V gene TRBV9 combines with J gene TRBJ1-2, with 7 bases that match TRBD1. Germline CDR1 is SGDLS and CDR2 is YYNGEE. V lost 0 bases, J lost 2 bases, and 7 bases stayed unmatched. This CDR3 region has 16 residues. The variable domain in full, completed from reference TRBV9 and TRBJ1-2, reads DSGVTQTPKHLITATGQRVTLRCSPRSGDLSVYWYQQSLDQGLQFLIQYYNGEERAKGNILERFSAQQFPDLHSELNLSSLELGDSALYFCASSVGGGGSNYGYTFGSGTRLTVV.